The 2 T cell receptor beta chains listed next were all sequenced from one sample in a study of T-cell memory formation after mild COVID-19. MiXCR, applied by TCRdb to the 5' RACE reads, yields one record per CDR3 protein. The table has about 560,000 distinct CDR3 sequences, less than 25% seen once. Input material: PBMCs or a T cell subset sorted from them (not recorded which). These receptors were taken from an adult woman who had mild COVID-19 (a few samples of this study predate the infection). Cell type and time point are not known.

This chain joins TRBV18 and TRBJ1-1; D is undetermined. The germline V gene encodes CDR1 KGHSH and CDR2 LQKENI. This CDR3 has 13 residues. V lost 6 bases and J lost 5, with 13 bases in between. CDR3: CASSRVVGTEAFF. CDR3 in DNA: TGTGCCAGCTCCCGCGTCGTTGGTACTGAAGCTTTCTTT.

This clonotype has just a few counts. The chain recombines TRBV6-2 or TRBV6-3 with TRBJ2-2, with 7 positions matching TRBD2. The germline V gene encodes CDR1 MNHEY and CDR2 SVGEGT. The CDR3 totals 13 residues. V lost 7 bases, J lost 6 bases, and 5 bases stayed unmatched. The CDR3 bases are TGTGCCAGCACCAACCGGGAGGCCGGGGAGCTGTTTTTT. Its protein product is CASTNREAGELFF.